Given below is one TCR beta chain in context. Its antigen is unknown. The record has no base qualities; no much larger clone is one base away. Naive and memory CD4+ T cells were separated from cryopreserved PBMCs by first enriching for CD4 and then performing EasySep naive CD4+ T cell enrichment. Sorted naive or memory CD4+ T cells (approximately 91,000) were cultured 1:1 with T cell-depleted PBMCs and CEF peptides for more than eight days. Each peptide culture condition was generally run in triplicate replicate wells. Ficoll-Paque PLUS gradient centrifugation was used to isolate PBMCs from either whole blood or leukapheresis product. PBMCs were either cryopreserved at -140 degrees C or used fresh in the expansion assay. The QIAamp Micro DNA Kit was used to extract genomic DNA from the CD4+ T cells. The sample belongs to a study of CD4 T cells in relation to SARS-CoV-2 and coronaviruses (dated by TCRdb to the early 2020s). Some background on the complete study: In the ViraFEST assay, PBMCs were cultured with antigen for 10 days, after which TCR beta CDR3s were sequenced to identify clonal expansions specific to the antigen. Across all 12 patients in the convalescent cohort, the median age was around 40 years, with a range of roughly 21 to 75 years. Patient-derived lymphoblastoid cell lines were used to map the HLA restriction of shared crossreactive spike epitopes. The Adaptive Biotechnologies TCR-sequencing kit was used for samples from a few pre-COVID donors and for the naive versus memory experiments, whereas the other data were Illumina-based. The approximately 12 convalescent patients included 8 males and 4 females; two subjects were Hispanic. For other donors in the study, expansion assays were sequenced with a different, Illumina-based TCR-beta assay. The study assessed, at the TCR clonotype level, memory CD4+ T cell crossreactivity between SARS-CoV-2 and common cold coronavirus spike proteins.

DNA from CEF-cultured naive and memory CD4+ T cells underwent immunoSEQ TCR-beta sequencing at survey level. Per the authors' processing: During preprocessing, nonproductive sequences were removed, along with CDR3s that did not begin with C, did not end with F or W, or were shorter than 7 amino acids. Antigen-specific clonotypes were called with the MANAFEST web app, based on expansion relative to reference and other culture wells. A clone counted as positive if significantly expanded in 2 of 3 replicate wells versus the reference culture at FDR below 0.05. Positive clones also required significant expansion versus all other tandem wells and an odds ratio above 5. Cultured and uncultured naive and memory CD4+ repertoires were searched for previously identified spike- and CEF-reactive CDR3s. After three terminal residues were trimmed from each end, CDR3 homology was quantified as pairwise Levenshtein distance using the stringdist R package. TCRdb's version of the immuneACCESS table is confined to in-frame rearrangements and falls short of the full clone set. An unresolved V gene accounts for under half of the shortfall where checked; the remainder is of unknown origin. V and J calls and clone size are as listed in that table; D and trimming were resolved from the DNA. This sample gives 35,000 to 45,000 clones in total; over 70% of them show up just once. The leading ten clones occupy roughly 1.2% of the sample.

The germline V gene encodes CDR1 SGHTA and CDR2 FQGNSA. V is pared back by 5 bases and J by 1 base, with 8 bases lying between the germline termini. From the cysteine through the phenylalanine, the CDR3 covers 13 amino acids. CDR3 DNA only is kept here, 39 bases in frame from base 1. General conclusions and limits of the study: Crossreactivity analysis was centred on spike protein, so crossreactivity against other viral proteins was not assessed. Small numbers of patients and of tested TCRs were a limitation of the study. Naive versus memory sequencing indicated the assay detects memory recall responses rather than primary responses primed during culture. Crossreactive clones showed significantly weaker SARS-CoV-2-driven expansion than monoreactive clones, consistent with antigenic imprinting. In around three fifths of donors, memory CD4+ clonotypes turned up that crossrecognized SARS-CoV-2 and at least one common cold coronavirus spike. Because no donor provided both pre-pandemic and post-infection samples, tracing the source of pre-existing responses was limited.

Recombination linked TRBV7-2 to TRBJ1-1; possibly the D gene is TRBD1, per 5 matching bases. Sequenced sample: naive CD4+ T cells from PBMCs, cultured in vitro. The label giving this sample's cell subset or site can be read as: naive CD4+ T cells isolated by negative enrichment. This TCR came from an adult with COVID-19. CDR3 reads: CASSLRENTEAFF. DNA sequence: TGTGCCAGCAGCCTCAGGGAGAACACTGAAGCTTTCTTT.